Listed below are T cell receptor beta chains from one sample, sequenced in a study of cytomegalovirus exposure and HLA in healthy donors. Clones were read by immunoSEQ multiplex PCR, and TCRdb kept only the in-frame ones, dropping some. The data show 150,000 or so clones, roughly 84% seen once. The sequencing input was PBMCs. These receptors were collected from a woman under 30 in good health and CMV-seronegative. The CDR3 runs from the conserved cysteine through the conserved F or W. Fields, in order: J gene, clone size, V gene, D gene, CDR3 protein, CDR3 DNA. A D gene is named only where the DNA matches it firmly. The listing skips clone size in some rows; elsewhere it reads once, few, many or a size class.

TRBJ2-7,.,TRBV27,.,CASSLRGYGEQYF,TGTGCCAGCAGTTTAAGGGGGTACGGCGAGCAGTACTTC
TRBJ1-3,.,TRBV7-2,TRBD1,CASSLITGVGNTIYF,TGTGCCAGCAGCTTAATCACAGGGGTAGGAAACACCATATATTTT
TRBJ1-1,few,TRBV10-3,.,CAISNRDMNTEAFF,TGTGCCATCAGTAACAGGGACATGAACACTGAAGCTTTCTTT
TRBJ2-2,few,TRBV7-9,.,CASSPPGRGISGELFF,TGTGCCAGCAGCCCACCGGGAAGGGGGATTAGCGGGGAGCTGTTTTTT
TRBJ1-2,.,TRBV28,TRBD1,CASSLQGAYGYTF,TGTGCCAGCAGTTTACAGGGGGCCTATGGCTACACCTTC
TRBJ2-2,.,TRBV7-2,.,CASSLTPRPTGELFF,TGTGCCAGCAGCTTAACGCCGCGCCCCACCGGGGAGCTGTTTTTT
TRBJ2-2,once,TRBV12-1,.,CASSFVPGGLGTGELFF,TGTGCCAGCAGCTTTGTTCCAGGGGGCTTAGGAACCGGGGAGCTGTTTTTT
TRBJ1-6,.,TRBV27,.,CASTSAGGIGSPLHF,TGTGCCAGCACCTCCGCCGGAGGGATCGGTTCACCCCTCCACTTT
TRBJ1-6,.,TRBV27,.,CASSLWKEGSPLHF,TGTGCCAGCAGTTTATGGAAAGAGGGTTCACCCCTCCACTTT
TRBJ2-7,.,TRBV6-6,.,CASSPPGFSYEQYF,TGTGCCAGCAGTCCCCCGGGGTTCTCCTACGAGCAGTACTTC
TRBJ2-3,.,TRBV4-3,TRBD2,CASSQEVAGGGSTDTQYF,TGCGCCAGCAGCCAAGAGGTAGCGGGGGGGGGTAGCACAGATACGCAGTATTTT
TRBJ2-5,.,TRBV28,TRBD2,CASSPPGLAAQETQYF,TGTGCCAGCAGTCCCCCGGGACTAGCGGCACAAGAGACCCAGTACTTC
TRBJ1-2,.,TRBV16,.,CASSQSTDSGYTF,TGTGCCAGCAGCCAATCAACAGACAGTGGCTACACCTTC
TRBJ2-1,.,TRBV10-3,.,CAISEQGYNEQFF,TGTGCCATCAGTGAGCAGGGCTACAATGAGCAGTTCTTC
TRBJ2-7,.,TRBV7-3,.,CASSSLEGLEQYF,TGTGCCAGCAGCTCGTTAGAGGGCCTCGAGCAGTACTTC
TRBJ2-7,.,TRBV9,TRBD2,CASSVGGLAYEQYF,TGTGCCAGCAGCGTAGGGGGACTAGCGTACGAGCAGTACTTC
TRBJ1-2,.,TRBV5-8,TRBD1,CASSDWTGYHYGYTF,TGTGCCAGCAGCGACTGGACAGGGTATCACTATGGCTACACCTTC
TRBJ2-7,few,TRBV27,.,CASSPSSYEQYF,TGTGCCAGCAGTCCGAGCTCCTACGAGCAGTACTTC
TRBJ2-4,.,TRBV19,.,CASRQAGSGDIQYF,TGTGCCAGTAGACAAGCGGGTAGCGGAGACATTCAGTACTTC
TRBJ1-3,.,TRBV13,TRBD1,CASSLRRFRDRALGSGNTIYF,TGTGCCAGCAGCTTGAGAAGATTCCGGGACAGAGCTCTCGGTTCTGGAAACACCATATATTTT
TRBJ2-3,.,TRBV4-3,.,CASSQGGSSDTQYF,TGCGCCAGCAGCCAAGGCGGCTCCTCAGATACGCAGTATTTT
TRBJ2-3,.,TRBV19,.,CASQVGTGLQNTQYF,TGTGCCAGCCAGGTTGGGACTGGCCTACAGAATACGCAGTATTTT
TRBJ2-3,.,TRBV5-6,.,CASSGRDGSGDTQYF,TGTGCCAGCAGCGGCCGAGACGGGTCTGGGGATACGCAGTATTTT
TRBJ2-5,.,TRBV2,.,CASSPRWSETQYF,TGTGCCAGCAGTCCCCGTTGGAGTGAGACCCAGTACTTC
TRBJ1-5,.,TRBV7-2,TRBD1,CASSPGQGGQPQHF,TGTGCCAGCAGCCCGGGACAGGGTGGCCAGCCCCAGCATTTT
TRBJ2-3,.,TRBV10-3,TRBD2,CAISGLGREGDTQYF,TGTGCCATCAGTGGGCTGGGGCGGGAGGGGGATACGCAGTATTTT
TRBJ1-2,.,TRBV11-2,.,CASSSIQINYGYTF,TGTGCCAGCAGCTCGATACAGATTAACTATGGCTACACCTTC
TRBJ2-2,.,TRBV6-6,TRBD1,CASNPGTGGVTGELFF,TGTGCCAGCAACCCCGGGACAGGGGGCGTAACCGGGGAGCTGTTTTTT
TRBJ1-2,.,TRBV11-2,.,CASSPSWDKTYGYTF,TGTGCCAGCAGCCCGTCCTGGGACAAGACCTATGGCTACACCTTC
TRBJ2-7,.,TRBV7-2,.,CASSLFGGSYEQYF,TGTGCCAGCAGCTTATTCGGCGGAAGCTACGAGCAGTACTTC
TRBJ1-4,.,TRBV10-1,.,CASTRIAGHRGEKLFF,TGCGCCAGCACCCGAATCGCAGGTCACCGAGGGGAAAAACTGTTTTTT
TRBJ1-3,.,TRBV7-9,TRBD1,CASSRRDRVGNTIYF,TGTGCCAGCAGCCGGAGGGACAGGGTCGGAAACACCATATATTTT
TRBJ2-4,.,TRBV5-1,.,CASSLEGGGNIQYF,TGCGCCAGCAGCTTGGAAGGGGGGGGAAACATTCAGTACTTC
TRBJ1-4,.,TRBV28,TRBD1,CASSSRTGGYEKLFF,TGTGCCAGCAGCTCCCGGACAGGGGGATATGAAAAACTGTTTTTT
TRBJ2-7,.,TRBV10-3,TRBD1,CAISATGGINYEQYF,TGTGCCATCAGTGCCACAGGGGGCATTAACTACGAGCAGTACTTC
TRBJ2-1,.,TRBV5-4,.,CASSPRGGGVYNEQFF,TGTGCCAGCAGCCCAAGGGGCGGAGGGGTCTACAATGAGCAGTTCTTC
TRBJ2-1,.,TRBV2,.,CASTRGNVGYNEQFF,TGTGCCAGCACGCGGGGCAACGTCGGCTACAATGAGCAGTTCTTC
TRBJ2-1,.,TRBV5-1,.,CASSQGGGRASGEQFF,TGCGCCAGCAGCCAGGGGGGTGGCAGGGCCAGTGGTGAGCAGTTCTTC
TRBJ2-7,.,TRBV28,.,CASSLGHLYEQYF,TGTGCCAGCAGCCTGGGACACCTCTACGAGCAGTACTTC
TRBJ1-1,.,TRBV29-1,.,CSATRQAEAFF,TGCAGCGCCACACGTCAGGCTGAAGCTTTCTTT
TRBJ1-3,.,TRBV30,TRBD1,CAWSKGAGDTIYF,TGTGCCTGGAGTAAGGGGGCAGGGGACACCATATATTTT
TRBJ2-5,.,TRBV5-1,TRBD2,CASSSGLAGGSGETQYF,TGCGCCAGCAGCTCCGGACTAGCGGGAGGGAGTGGGGAGACCCAGTACTTC
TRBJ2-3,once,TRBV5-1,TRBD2,CASRAGGSTDTQYF,TGCGCCAGCAGGGCGGGGGGTAGTACAGATACGCAGTATTTT
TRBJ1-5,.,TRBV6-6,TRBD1,CASSYGTGDQPQHF,TGTGCCAGCAGTTACGGCACAGGGGATCAGCCCCAGCATTTT